This T cell receptor beta chain was sequenced for a study of cytomegalovirus exposure and HLA in healthy donors. Study summary: The roughly 120 million unique TCR beta sequences, from about 179 million T cells, were found by an earlier analysis.

The study sampled nominally healthy donors, though unrecorded immune exposures were likely. A word on this clone: Antigen: not known.

The PCR contained 60 Vbeta and 13 Jbeta primers. Clones were sequenced by immunoSEQ multiplex PCR, and TCRdb holds only the in-frame ones, with some missing. Seen here are about 190,000 clones, approximately 85% observed once, and the top ten hold about 1.8%. Study results and limitations: With later analysis, a missense DCLRE1C variant became linked to TCR beta V- and J-gene trimming. Three chains linked to CMV were shown in vitro to be specific for CMV antigens.

V lost 5 bases to trimming and J lost 4 bases, with 17 bases between them. The CDR3 has 15 amino acids. Germline-derived CDR1 and CDR2 are SGHVS and FQNEAQ. The sample was PBMCs. The rearrangement links TRBV7-8 to TRBJ1-1, with D hard to call. The TCR was taken from a man younger than 30 in good health and CMV-seronegative. CDR3 bases: TGTGCCAGCAGCCCTGGATGGGCCGGTGGCACTGAAGCTTTCTTT. Protein sequence: CASSPGWAGGTEAFF.